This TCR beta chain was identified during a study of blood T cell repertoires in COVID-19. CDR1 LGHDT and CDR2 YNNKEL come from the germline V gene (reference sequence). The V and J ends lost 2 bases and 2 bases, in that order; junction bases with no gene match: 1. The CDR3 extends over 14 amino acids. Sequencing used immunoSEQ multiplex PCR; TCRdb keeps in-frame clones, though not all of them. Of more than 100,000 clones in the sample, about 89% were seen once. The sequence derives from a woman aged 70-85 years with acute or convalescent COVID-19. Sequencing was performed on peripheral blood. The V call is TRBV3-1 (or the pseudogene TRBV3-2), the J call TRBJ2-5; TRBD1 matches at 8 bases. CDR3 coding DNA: TGTGCCAGCAGCCAACAGGGGGCTCAAGAGACCCAGTACTTC. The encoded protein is CASSQQGAQETQYF.